Below are 32 T cell receptor beta chains sequenced from a single sample in a study of blood T cell repertoires in COVID-19. Sequencing was performed with immunoSEQ multiplex PCR; in TCRdb, only in-frame clones are kept and a portion is missing. This sample has approximately 150,000 clones, with 65% to 85% found just once. The material sequenced was peripheral blood. These receptors all stem from a man younger than 45 with COVID-19, enrolled during active disease.

This chain joins TRBV7-2 and TRBJ2-2; TRBD2 matches at 8 bases. The CDR3 runs to 15 residues. Germline V lookup: CDR1 SGHTA, CDR2 FQGNSA. Unmatched junction bases numbered 11, after V lost 8 bases and J lost 6 bases. Here the CDR3 reads CASASRGRRPGELFF. In nucleotides, the CDR3 is TGTGCCAGCGCTAGCCGCGGGAGGCGGCCCGGGGAGCTGTTTTTT.

J is TRBJ1-4 and V is TRBV15; no definite D call. Germline CDR1 is LNHNV and CDR2 is YYDKDF (reference sequence). The length of the CDR3 is 14 residues. Between the trimmed V and J ends, which lost 0 bases and 6 bases, there was a span of 8 bases. For the CDR3, the DNA is TGTGCCACCAGCAGAGACAGGATGGATGAAAAACTGTTTTTT. It translates to CATSRDRMDEKLFF.

The chain couples TRBV5-1 to TRBJ2-2; 7 positions agree with TRBD1. CDR1 is SGHRS, CDR2 YFSETQ, per germline. The CDR3 extends over 15 amino acids. Unmatched junction bases numbered 8, after V lost 3 bases and J lost 6 bases. As DNA, the CDR3 is TGCGCCAGCAGCTCGATTGCACAGGGGCCCGGGGAGCTGTTTTTT. Residues: CASSSIAQGPGELFF.

This rearrangement joins TRBV30 to TRBJ1-2; D not resolved. Germline V gene sequence: CDR1 GTSNPN, CDR2 SVGIG (reference sequence). The V end was cut by 4 bases, the J end by 8 bases, with 8 bases between. This CDR3 has 10 residues. The CDR3 coding sequence is TGTGCCTGGAAGAGGAACGGCTACACCTTC. Translated: CAWKRNGYTF.

The chain links TRBV27 to TRBJ2-1; D is possibly TRBD2 (7 bases). V was shortened by 3 bases and J by 9 bases, with 21 bases between the two germline ends. The CDR3 runs 16 residues. Germline V gene data show CDR1 as MNHEY and CDR2 as SMNVEV (reference sequence). DNA for the CDR3: TGTGCCAGCAGTTTGGGGGGGTCCTGGCGCAGGGGTGAGCAGTTCTTC. Its protein is CASSLGGSWRRGEQFF.

The chain carries TRBV19 and TRBJ2-2, with TRBD1 matching 10 bases. From germline, CDR1 is LNHDA and CDR2 SQIVND (reference sequence). The CDR3 extends over 16 amino acids. J lost 8 bases, V lost 3 bases, and 9 bases had no gene match. CDR3 nucleotide sequence: TGTGCCAGTAGTATTAGGCGGACAGGGGGTATGGGGGAGCTGTTTTTT. Its translation is CASSIRRTGGMGELFF.

This chain connects TRBV2 to TRBJ2-3, with 7 positions matching TRBD2. The CDR3 consists of 15 residues. The germline gives CDR1 SNHLY, CDR2 FYNNEI. With 4 bases clipped from V and 4 bases from J, the junction kept 8 bases outside the gene matches. This CDR3 reads CASSGTRSYSDTQYF. DNA of the CDR3: TGTGCCAGCAGTGGGACTAGATCCTATTCAGATACGCAGTATTTT.

CDR3 nucleotides: TGTGCCAGCAGCTTCGGGGGACGAGAAGGCTACACCTTC. Its protein is CASSFGGREGYTF. This chain links TRBV7-2 with TRBJ1-2, with D maybe TRBD1 (5 bases). The V gene's germline CDR1 is SGHTA and CDR2 FQGNSA. Trimming shortened V by 3 bases and J by 8 bases, and 13 bases separated the two germline ends. This CDR3 spans 13 amino acids.

By share of the sample, this clone is medium-sized. The chain joins TRBV2 to TRBJ1-5; 8 nucleotides match TRBD1. Trimming at V came to 6 bases and at J to 2 bases, leaving 6 bases not matched to a gene. CDR1 is SNHLY and CDR2 is FYNNEI in the germline V gene. There are 15 residues in the CDR3. The CDR3 reads CASRAQGAGNQPQHF. CDR3 coding DNA: TGTGCCAGCAGGGCCCAGGGGGCTGGCAATCAGCCCCAGCATTTT.

The chain employs TRBV5-8 and TRBJ2-5; 9 bases agree with TRBD1. In germline, CDR1 is SGHTS, CDR2 YDEGEE. Trimming removed 2 bases from V and 9 bases from J; junction bases left unmatched: 5. CDR3 size: 13 residues. The CDR3 DNA reads TGTGCCAGCAGCTTCCTAGACAGGGGGGCCCAGTACTTC. It codes for CASSFLDRGAQYF.

The V gene is TRBV5-4, the J gene TRBJ2-2; possibly TRBD2 for D (7 bases). The CDR3 runs 15 residues. CDR1 and CDR2 from the germline V gene are SGHNT and YYREEE (reference sequence). The V gene lost 6 bases and the J gene lost 2 bases, with 14 bases spanning the gap. DNA of the CDR3: TGTGCCAGCACGGGGGGCGGAACAAACACCGGGGAGCTGTTTTTT. Residues: CASTGGGTNTGELFF.

This rearrangement joins TRBV19 to TRBJ1-5; D is possibly TRBD1 (5 bases). There are 15 residues in the CDR3. In germline, CDR1 is LNHDA, CDR2 SQIVND (reference sequence). Trimming took 11 bases from V and 2 from J, leaving 19 bases between them. This CDR3 reads CASGGRVGGNQPQHF. CDR3 nucleotides: TGTGCCTCGGGGGGTCGAGTAGGAGGCAATCAGCCCCAGCATTTT.

This clone was seen more than once but under ten times. V usage is TRBV12-3 or TRBV12-4 and J usage is TRBJ1-2; D ambiguous. V was pared by 5 bases and J by 4 bases, with 11 bases between. This CDR3 has 13 amino acids. The CDR3 loop reads CASSQESSYGYTF. CDR3 sequence (DNA): TGTGCCAGCAGTCAAGAAAGTAGCTATGGCTACACCTTC.

This chain links TRBV18 with TRBJ2-7; 8 bases agree with TRBD2. The trim removed 2 bases at V and 3 bases at J, leaving 6 bases unmatched. This CDR3 region has 15 residues. Germline assignment: CDR1 KGHSH and CDR2 LQKENI. CDR3 nucleotides: TGTGCCAGCTCACCATCCCGCGGGAGGTACTACGAGCAGTACTTC. It specifies CASSPSRGRYYEQYF.

The chain links TRBV11-1 to TRBJ2-2; no definite D call. Deletions cut 5 bases from V and 2 bases from J, with 9 bases between. This CDR3 spans 14 amino acids. Germline assignment: CDR1 SGHAT and CDR2 FQDESV (reference sequence). CDR3 sequence reads: CASSPAQNTGELFF. The CDR3 DNA reads as TGTGCCAGCAGCCCCGCACAAAACACCGGGGAGCTGTTTTTT.

The chain joins TRBV25-1 to TRBJ2-7; D unresolved. Trimming pared 3 bases from V and 4 bases from J, leaving 10 bases between. This CDR3 spans 13 amino acids. Germline assignment: CDR1 MGHDK and CDR2 SYGVNS. This chain's CDR3 is CASSERDGYEQYF. CDR3 nucleotides: TGTGCCAGCAGTGAGAGAGACGGGTACGAGCAGTACTTC.

This clone came up once. The J gene is TRBJ2-1, the V gene TRBV30, with D maybe TRBD1 (6 bases). V lost 5 bases, J lost 0 bases, and 20 bases lay in between. Germline CDR1 and CDR2: GTSNPN and SVGIG (reference sequence). This CDR3 spans 17 amino acids. CDR3 nucleotides: TGTGCCTGGGAGGGGGTTTTGGACCGCAGCTCCTACAATGAGCAGTTCTTC. Protein: CAWEGVLDRSSYNEQFF.

Points on this clone: In the same sample, other DNA sequences code for this CDR3. The chain is built from TRBV29-1 and TRBJ1-2, with D uncertain. The V end lost 1 base, the J end lost 8 bases, and 8 bases lay between the germline ends. Per the germline V gene, CDR1 is SQVTM and CDR2 is ANQGSEA. The CDR3 runs to 11 residues. The DNA of the CDR3 is TGCAGCGTTGAAGCCGGAGGGGGCTACACCTTC. Protein product: CSVEAGGGYTF.

CDR3 in amino acids: CAIRGSGRMRSDTQYF. The CDR3 region has the DNA TGTGCCATCAGGGGTAGCGGGAGAATGAGGTCAGATACGCAGTATTTT. The rearrangement uses TRBV10-3 and TRBJ2-3; 9 bases are a match to TRBD2. The V and J ends lost 6 bases and 4 bases, in that order; junction bases with no gene match: 11. CDR1 and CDR2 (germline): ENHRY, SYGVKD. The CDR3 extends over 16 amino acids.

The rearrangement links TRBV6-5 to TRBJ2-7; TRBD1 agrees at 7 bases. J gave up 3 bases and V 0 bases, and 8 bases lay outside the gene matches. This CDR3 comprises 16 residues. Germline CDR1 is MNHEY and CDR2 is SVGAGI. This chain's CDR3 is CASSYSGGEILYEQYF. CDR3 DNA sequence: TGTGCCAGCAGTTACTCAGGGGGCGAAATCCTCTACGAGCAGTACTTC.

The V and J genes are TRBV28 and TRBJ1-3; D gene ambiguous. The germline gives CDR1 MDHEN, CDR2 SYDVKM. V lost 6 bases to trimming and J lost 4 bases, with 7 bases between them. The CDR3 consists of 12 residues. CDR3: CASRQIGNTIYF. CDR3 nucleotides: TGTGCCAGCAGACAGATCGGAAACACCATATATTTT.

The rearrangement links TRBV24-1 to TRBJ2-5; D may be TRBD2 (6 bases). The CDR3 covers 16 residues. Trimming cost V 3 bases and J 7 bases, with 20 bases left between them. Germline V CDR1 and CDR2: KGHDR, SFDVKD. DNA of the CDR3: TGTGCCACCAGTGATCGGACCGGGAGCCGCATATGGACCCAGTACTTC. As protein: CATSDRTGSRIWTQYF.

The chain couples TRBV29-1 to TRBJ2-3; D remains ambiguous. The V gene's germline CDR1 is SQVTM and CDR2 ANQGSEA. This CDR3 region has 12 residues. Between the trimmed V and J ends, which lost 1 base and 0 bases, there was a span of 2 bases. Here the CDR3 reads CSVEASTDTQYF. In nucleotides, the CDR3 is TGCAGCGTTGAAGCGAGCACAGATACGCAGTATTTT.

V is TRBV5-5 and J is TRBJ1-2, with a weak D call TRBD1 (6 bases). Germline V CDR1 and CDR2: SGHKS, YYEKEE (reference sequence). This CDR3 has 15 amino acids. V lost 4 bases to trimming and J lost 6 bases, with 19 bases between them. The CDR3 sequence is CASSPLGGAGDGYTF. Written as DNA, the CDR3 is TGTGCCAGCAGCCCCCTGGGGGGGGCCGGAGATGGCTACACCTTC.

Here the CDR3 reads CASSPLARTNYGYTF. CDR3 DNA sequence: TGTGCCAGCAGCCCCTTGGCCAGGACTAACTATGGCTACACCTTC. The chain links TRBV27 to TRBJ1-2; D is uncertain. The CDR3 spans 15 residues. Germline CDR1 MNHEY, CDR2 SMNVEV (reference sequence). Trimming shortened V by 6 bases and J by 0 bases, and 14 bases separated the two germline ends.

The chain recombines TRBV19 with TRBJ2-2; 10 bases line up with TRBD2. Trimming at V came to 4 bases and at J to 5 bases, leaving 4 bases not matched to a gene. CDR1 is LNHDA and CDR2 is SQIVND in the germline V gene (reference sequence). The CDR3 is 15 amino acids. CDR3 in amino acids: CASSRLAGETGELFF. CDR3 nucleotides: TGTGCCAGTAGTAGGCTAGCGGGAGAGACCGGGGAGCTGTTTTTT.

As for this clone: The final CDR3 position lacks the conserved phenylalanine or tryptophan, pointing to a likely read error. No DNA is shown, since the ends of the CDR3 on it are uncertain; the CDR3 is the one TCRdb lists. The V and J genes are TRBV7-9 and TRBJ1-1; the table's D gene call, TRBD1, was not cross checked with the DNA. The CDR3 region is 13 residues in length, termini included. Germline CDR1 and CDR2: SEHNR and FQNEAQ (reference sequence). The chain's CDR3 is CASSSRGGRGPAL.

The chain recombines TRBV7-9 with TRBJ2-1; 12 positions match TRBD2. CDR3 size: 14 residues. Germline loops: CDR1 SEHNR, CDR2 FQNEAQ (reference sequence). V lost 5 bases to trimming and J lost 6 bases; unmatched junction nucleotides: 2. This chain's CDR3 is CASSGLAGSNEQFF. The CDR3 bases are TGTGCCAGCAGCGGACTAGCGGGGAGCAATGAGCAGTTCTTC.

The J gene is TRBJ2-7, the V gene TRBV24-1; D is perhaps TRBD2 (5 bases). Looked up from germline, CDR1 is KGHDR and CDR2 is SFDVKD. The V gene lost 3 bases and the J gene lost 7 bases, with 6 bases spanning the gap. This CDR3 comprises 11 residues. The CDR3: CATSDRGEQYF. For the CDR3, the DNA is TGTGCCACCAGTGATCGAGGGGAGCAGTACTTC.

The chain employs TRBV28 and TRBJ2-7; TRBD2 is a possible D gene (6 bases). With 3 bases removed from V and 2 bases from J, the gap between germline ends came to 8 bases. Germline V lookup: CDR1 MDHEN, CDR2 SYDVKM. CDR3 length: 13 residues. As DNA, the CDR3 is TGTGCCAGCAGTTTCGGGGGAACCTACGAGCAGTACTTC. Residues: CASSFGGTYEQYF.

This chain connects TRBV30 to TRBJ1-6; 7 nucleotides align to TRBD1. V lost 1 base and J lost 7; bases outside the gene matches: 4. The CDR3 spans 14 residues. CDR1 GTSNPN and CDR2 SVGIG come from the germline V gene (reference sequence). CDR3 sequence reads: CAWSAGTVNSPLHF. The CDR3 nucleotides read TGTGCCTGGAGTGCAGGGACAGTAAATTCACCCCTCCACTTT. The full variable domain, rest sourced from reference TRBV30 and TRBJ1-6, is SQTIHQWPATLVQPVGSPLSLECTVEGTSNPNLYWYRQAAGRGLQLLFYSVGIGQISSEVPQNLSASRPQDRQFILSSKKLLLSDSGFYLCAWSAGTVNSPLHFGNGTRLTVT.

The chain employs TRBV28 and TRBJ2-7; TRBD1 matches at 9 bases. The V gene's germline CDR1 is MDHEN and CDR2 SYDVKM. V lost 6 bases and J lost 5; bases outside the gene matches: 11. The CDR3 contains 15 residues. CDR3 sequence: CASSEPGQGKHEQYF. The CDR3 DNA is TGTGCCAGCAGCGAACCGGGACAGGGCAAACACGAGCAGTACTTC. The full variable domain, completed using reference TRBV28 and TRBJ2-7, is DVKVTQSSRYLVKRTGEKVFLECVQDMDHENMFWYRQDPGLGLRLIYFSYDVKMKEKGDIPEGYSVSREKKERFSLILESASTNQTSMYLCASSEPGQGKHEQYFGPGTRLTVT.